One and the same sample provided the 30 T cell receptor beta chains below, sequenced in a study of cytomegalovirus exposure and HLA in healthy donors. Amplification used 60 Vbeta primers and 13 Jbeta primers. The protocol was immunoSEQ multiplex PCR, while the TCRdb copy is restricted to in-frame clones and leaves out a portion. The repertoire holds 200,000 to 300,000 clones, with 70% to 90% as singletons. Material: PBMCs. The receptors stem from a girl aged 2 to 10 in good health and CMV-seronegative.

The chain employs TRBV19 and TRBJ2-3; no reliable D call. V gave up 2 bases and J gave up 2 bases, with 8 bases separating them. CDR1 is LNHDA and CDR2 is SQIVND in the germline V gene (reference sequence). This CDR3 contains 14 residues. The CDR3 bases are TGTGCCAGTAGTATAACAGTGCCCACAGATACGCAGTATTTT. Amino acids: CASSITVPTDTQYF.

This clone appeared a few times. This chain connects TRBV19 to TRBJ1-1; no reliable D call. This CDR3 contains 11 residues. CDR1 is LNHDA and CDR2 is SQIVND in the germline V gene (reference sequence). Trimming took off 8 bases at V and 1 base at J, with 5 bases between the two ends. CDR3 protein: CASQANTEAFF. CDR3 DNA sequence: TGTGCCAGTCAGGCGAACACTGAAGCTTTCTTT.

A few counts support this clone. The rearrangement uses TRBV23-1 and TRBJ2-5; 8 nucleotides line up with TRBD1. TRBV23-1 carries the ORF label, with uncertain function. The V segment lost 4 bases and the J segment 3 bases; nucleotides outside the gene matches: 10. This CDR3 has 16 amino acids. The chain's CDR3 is CASSRQGARDEETQYF. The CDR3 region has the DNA TGCGCCAGCAGTCGCCAGGGGGCGAGGGACGAAGAGACCCAGTACTTC.

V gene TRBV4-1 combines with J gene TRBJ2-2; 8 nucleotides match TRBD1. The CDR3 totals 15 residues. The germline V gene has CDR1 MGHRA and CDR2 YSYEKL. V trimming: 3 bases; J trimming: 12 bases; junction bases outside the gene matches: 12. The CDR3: CASSQQRSGGVKLFF. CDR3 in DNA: TGCGCCAGCAGCCAGCAAAGATCAGGGGGCGTTAAGCTGTTTTTT.

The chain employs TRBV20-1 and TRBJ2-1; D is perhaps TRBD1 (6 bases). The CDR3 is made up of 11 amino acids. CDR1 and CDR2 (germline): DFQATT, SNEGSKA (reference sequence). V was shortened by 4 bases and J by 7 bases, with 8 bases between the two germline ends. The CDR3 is CSAIQGNEQFF. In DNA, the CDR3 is TGCAGTGCTATACAGGGAAATGAGCAGTTCTTC.

CDR3 DNA: TGTGCAAGTCGCTTAGAAATTGGGGTTGACAGATCTGACGAGCAGTACTTC. Protein: CASRLEIGVDRSDEQYF. The chain combines TRBV12-2 with TRBJ2-7; TRBD1 was called by the table and not checked on the DNA. TRBV12-2 is flagged as a pseudogene. This CDR3 is built from 17 residues.

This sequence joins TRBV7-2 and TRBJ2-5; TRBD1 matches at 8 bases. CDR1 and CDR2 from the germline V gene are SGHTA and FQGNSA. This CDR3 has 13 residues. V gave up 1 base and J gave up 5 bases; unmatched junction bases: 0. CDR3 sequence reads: CASSLGDRETQYF. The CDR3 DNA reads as TGTGCCAGCAGCTTAGGGGACAGGGAGACCCAGTACTTC.

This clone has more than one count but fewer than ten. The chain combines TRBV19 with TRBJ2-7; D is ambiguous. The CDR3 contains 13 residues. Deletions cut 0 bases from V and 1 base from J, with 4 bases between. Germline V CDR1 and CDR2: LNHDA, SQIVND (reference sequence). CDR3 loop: CASSIDRSYEQYF. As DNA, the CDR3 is TGTGCCAGTAGTATAGACCGTTCCTACGAGCAGTACTTC. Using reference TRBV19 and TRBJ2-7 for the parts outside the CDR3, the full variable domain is DGGITQSPKYLFRKEGQNVTLSCEQNLNHDAMYWYRQDPGQGLRLIYYSQIVNDFQKGDIAEGYSVSREKKESFPLTVTSAQKNPTAFYLCASSIDRSYEQYFGPGTRLTVT.

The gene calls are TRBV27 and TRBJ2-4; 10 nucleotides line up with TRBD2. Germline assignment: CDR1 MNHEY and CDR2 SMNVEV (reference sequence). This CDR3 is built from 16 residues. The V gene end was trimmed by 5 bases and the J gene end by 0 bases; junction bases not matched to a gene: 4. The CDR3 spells CASSPGLAVAKNIQYF. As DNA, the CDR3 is TGTGCCAGCAGTCCTGGACTAGCGGTAGCCAAAAACATTCAGTACTTC.

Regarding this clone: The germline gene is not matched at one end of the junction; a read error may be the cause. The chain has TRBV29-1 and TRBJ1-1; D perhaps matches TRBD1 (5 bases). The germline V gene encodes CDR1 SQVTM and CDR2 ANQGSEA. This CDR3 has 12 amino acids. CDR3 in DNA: TGCAGCGTTGAAGATCCGCAGGGTTCCTACCCCTTT. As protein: CSVEDPQGSYPF.

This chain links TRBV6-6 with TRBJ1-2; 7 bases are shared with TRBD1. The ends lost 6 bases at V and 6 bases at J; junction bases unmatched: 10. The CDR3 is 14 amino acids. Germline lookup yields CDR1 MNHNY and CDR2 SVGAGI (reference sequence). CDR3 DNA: TGTGCCAGCAGGCCCCGGGGACAGATCCATGGCTACACCTTC. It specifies CASRPRGQIHGYTF.

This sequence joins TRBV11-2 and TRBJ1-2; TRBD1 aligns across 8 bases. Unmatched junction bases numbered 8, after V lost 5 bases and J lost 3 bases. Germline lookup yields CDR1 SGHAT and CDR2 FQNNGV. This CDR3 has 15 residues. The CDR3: CASSPTRGRHYGYTF. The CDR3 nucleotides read TGTGCCAGCAGCCCGACCAGGGGGCGCCACTATGGCTACACCTTC. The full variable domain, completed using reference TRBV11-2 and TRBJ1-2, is EAGVAQSPRYKIIEKRQSVAFWCNPISGHATLYWYQQILGQGPKLLIQFQNNGVVDDSQLPKDRFSAERLKGVDSTLKIQPAKLEDSAVYLCASSPTRGRHYGYTFGSGTRLTVV.

The DNA of the CDR3 is TGTGCCAGCAGCTTGGCGCAAGAGACCCAGTACTTC. It codes for CASSLAQETQYF. The chain is built from TRBV5-4 and TRBJ2-5, with D unresolved. CDR1 and CDR2 from the germline V gene are SGHNT and YYREEE (reference sequence). Trimming stripped 0 bases from V and 2 bases from J, with 2 bases between. There are 12 residues in the CDR3.

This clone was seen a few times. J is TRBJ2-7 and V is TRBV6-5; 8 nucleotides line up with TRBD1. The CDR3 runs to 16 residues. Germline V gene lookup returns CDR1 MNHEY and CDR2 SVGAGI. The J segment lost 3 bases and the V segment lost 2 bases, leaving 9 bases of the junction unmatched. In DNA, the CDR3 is TGTGCCAGCAGTTACGGGGCGTACAGGGGGGACTACGAGCAGTACTTC. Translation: CASSYGAYRGDYEQYF.

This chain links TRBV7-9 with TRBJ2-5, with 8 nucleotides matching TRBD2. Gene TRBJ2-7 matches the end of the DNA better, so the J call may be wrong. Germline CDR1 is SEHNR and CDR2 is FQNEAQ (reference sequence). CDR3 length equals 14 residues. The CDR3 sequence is CASSRPGGYYEQYF. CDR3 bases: TGTGCCAGCAGCCGCCCGGGAGGGTACTACGAGCAGTACTTC.

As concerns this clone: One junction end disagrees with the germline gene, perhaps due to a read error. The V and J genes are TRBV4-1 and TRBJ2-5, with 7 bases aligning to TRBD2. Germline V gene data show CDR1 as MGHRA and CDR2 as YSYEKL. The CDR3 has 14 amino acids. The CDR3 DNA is TGTGCCAGCAGCCAAGGGGAGGGCCACGAGACCCAGTACTTC. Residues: CASSQGEGHETQYF.

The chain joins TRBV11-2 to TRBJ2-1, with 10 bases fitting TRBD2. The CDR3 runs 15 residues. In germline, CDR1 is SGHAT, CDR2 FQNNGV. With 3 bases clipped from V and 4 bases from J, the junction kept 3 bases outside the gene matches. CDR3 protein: CASSFGLAAYNEQFF. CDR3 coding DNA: TGTGCCAGCAGCTTTGGACTAGCGGCTTACAATGAGCAGTTCTTC.

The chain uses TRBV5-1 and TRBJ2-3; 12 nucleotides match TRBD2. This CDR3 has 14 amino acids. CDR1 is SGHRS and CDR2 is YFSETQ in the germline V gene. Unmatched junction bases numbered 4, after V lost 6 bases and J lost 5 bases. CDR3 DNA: TGCGCCAGCAACCCTAGCGGGGGGGGAGATACGCAGTATTTT. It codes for CASNPSGGGDTQYF.

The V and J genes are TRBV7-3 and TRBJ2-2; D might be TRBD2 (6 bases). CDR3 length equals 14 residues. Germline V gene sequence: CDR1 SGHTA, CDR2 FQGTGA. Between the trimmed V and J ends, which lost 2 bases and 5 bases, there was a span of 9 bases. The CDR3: CASSLGGATGELFF. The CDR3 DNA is TGTGCCAGCAGCTTAGGCGGGGCGACCGGGGAGCTGTTTTTT. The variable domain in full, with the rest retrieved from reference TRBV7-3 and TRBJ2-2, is GAGVSQTPSNKVTEKGKYVELRCDPISGHTALYWYRQSLGQGPEFLIYFQGTGAADDSGLPNDRFFAVRPEGSVSTLKIQRTERGDSAVYLCASSLGGATGELFFGEGSRLTVL.

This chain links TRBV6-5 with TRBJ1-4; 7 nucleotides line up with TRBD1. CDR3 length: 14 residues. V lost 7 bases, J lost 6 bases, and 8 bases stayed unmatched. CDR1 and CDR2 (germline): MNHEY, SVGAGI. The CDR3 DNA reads TGTGCCAGCACAACAGGGGTGGGAGATGAAAAACTGTTTTTT. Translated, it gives CASTTGVGDEKLFF.

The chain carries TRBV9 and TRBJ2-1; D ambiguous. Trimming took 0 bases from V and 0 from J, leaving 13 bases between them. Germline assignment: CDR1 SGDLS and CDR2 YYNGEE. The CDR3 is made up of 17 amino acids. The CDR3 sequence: CASSVVYPASSYNEQFF. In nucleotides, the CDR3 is TGTGCCAGCAGCGTAGTCTACCCTGCAAGCTCCTACAATGAGCAGTTCTTC.

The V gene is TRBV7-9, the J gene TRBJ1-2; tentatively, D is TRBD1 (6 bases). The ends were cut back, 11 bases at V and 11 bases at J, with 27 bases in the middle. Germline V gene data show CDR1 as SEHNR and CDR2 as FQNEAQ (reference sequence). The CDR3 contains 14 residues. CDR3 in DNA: TGTGCCGGCCAAGGACAGTCTGGGCCTATGCGTTACACCTTC. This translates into CAGQGQSGPMRYTF. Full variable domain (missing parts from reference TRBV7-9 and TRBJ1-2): DTGVSQNPRHKITKRGQNVTFRCDPISEHNRLYWYRQTLGQGPEFLTYFQNEAQLEKSRLLSDRFSAERPKGSFSTLEIQRTEQGDSAMYLCAGQGQSGPMRYTFGSGTRLTVV.

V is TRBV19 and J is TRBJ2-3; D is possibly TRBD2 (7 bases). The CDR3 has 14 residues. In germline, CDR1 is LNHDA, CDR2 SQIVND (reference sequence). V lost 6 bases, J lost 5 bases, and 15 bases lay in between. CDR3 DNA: TGTGCCAGTAGCCGAGGGGGGGCGGGAGATACGCAGTATTTT. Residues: CASSRGGAGDTQYF.

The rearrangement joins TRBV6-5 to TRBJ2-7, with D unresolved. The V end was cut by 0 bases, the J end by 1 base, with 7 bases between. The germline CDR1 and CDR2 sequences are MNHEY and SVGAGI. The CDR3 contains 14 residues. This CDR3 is CASSYSRGSYEQYF. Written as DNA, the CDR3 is TGTGCCAGCAGTTACTCGCGCGGTTCCTACGAGCAGTACTTC.

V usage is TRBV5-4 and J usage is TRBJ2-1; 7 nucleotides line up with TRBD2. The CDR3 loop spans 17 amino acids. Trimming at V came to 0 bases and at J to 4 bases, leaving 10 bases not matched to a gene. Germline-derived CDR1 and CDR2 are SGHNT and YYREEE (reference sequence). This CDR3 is CASSLGLAASGYNEQFF. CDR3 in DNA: TGTGCCAGCAGCTTGGGTTTAGCGGCTAGCGGATACAATGAGCAGTTCTTC.

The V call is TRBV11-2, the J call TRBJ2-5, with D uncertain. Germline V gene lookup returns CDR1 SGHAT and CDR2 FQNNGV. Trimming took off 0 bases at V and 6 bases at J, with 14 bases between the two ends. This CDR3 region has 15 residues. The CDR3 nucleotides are TGTGCCAGCAGCTTAGATCCTGGTAGCATGCAGACCCAGTACTTC. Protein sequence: CASSLDPGSMQTQYF.

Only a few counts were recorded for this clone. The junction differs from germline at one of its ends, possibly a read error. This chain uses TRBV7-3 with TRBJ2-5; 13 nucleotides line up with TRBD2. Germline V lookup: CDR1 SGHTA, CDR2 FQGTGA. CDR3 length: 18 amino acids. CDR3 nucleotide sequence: TGTGCCAGCAGCCTAACGGGACTAGCGGGGCGGCCTGGGGAGACCCAGTACTTC. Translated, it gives CASSLTGLAGRPGETQYF. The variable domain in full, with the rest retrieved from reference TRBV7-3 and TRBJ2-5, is GAGVSQTPSNKVTEKGKYVELRCDPISGHTALYWYRQSLGQGPEFLIYFQGTGAADDSGLPNDRFFAVRPEGSVSTLKIQRTERGDSAVYLCASSLTGLAGRPGETQYFGPGTRLLVL.

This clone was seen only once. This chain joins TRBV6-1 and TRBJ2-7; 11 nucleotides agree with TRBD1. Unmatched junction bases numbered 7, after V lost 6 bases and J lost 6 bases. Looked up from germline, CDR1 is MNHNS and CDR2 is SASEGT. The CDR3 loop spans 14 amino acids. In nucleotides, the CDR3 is TGTGCCAGCAGCCTTCGGGACAGGGGGTCCGAGCAGTACTTC. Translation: CASSLRDRGSEQYF.

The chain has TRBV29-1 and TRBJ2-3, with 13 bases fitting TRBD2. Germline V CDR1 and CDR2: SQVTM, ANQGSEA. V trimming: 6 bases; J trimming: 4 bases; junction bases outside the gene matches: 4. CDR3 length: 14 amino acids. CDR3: CSVRLAGGADTQYF. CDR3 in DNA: TGCAGCGTCCGACTAGCGGGGGGTGCAGATACGCAGTATTTT.

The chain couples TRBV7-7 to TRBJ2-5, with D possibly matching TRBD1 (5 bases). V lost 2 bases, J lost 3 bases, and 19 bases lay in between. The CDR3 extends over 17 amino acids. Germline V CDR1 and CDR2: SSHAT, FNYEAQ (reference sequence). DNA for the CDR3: TGTGCCAGCAGCTTATACGTCAGGGCAGGGCTGAAAGAGACCCAGTACTTC. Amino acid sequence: CASSLYVRAGLKETQYF. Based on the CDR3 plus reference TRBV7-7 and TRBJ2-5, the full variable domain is GAGVSQSPRYKVTKRGQDVTLRCDPISSHATLYWYQQALGQGPEFLTYFNYEAQPDKSGLPSDRFSAERPEGSISTLTIQRTEQRDSAMYRCASSLYVRAGLKETQYFGPGTRLLVL.